The 32 T cell receptor beta chains below were found in one sample sequenced in a study of CXCR3-negative and CXCR3-positive naive CD8 T cells. These TCRs' antigens remain unknown. The study, taken as a whole, reports: Comparison of naive cells showed more hydrophobic TRB CDR3s in CXCR3-positive than in CXCR3-negative naive cells.

UMI-labeled 5' RACE yielded the TRB cDNA libraries. Reanalyzing the 5' RACE reads, TCRdb keeps one entry per CDR3 protein, without DNA. The sample holds some 6,900 distinct CDR3 sequences. The sequenced material came from naive CXCR3+ CD8+ T cells from blood. Described subset: CD45RO-CCR7+CD27+CD95- naive CD8+ T cells expressing CXCR3 (TNR3+). These receptors were obtained from a human donor in good health. Some clones in this sample may be carry-over from other donors' samples.

This clonotype counts as medium-sized (0.01 to 0.1%) by frequency. V and J are TRBV29-1 and TRBJ1-5; absent DNA, TCRdb's TRBD1 call cannot be checked. The CDR3 consists of 13 residues. Germline V lookup: CDR1 SQVTM, CDR2 ANQGSEA. CDR3 sequence reads: CSVGTDSNQPQHF.

The V gene is TRBV29-1, the J gene TRBJ2-1; TCRdb's D call of TRBD1 is untestable without DNA. Germline CDR1 and CDR2: SQVTM and ANQGSEA. CDR3 size: 13 residues. The chain's CDR3 is CSVETNRDNEQFF.

The V call is TRBV7-6, the J call TRBJ2-7; TCRdb picks TRBD1, but there is no DNA to check that call. CDR3 length equals 17 residues. Germline CDR1 reads SGHVS; CDR2 reads FNYEAQ. CDR3 loop: CASSLTSQTGGDDEQYF.

This clonotype registers medium-sized by frequency. This chain joins TRBV15 and TRBJ2-7; TCRdb gives TRBD1 as the D gene, but with no DNA this cannot be confirmed. CDR3 size: 14 residues. Germline-derived CDR1 and CDR2 are LNHNV and YYDKDF (reference sequence). This CDR3 reads CATSTAQGAYEQYF.

Its frequency marks this clonotype as medium-sized. The genes are TRBV11-2 and TRBJ2-3; as DNA is missing, the TRBD2 call by TCRdb cannot be tested. This CDR3 region has 16 residues. The germline gives CDR1 SGHAT, CDR2 FQNNGV. The CDR3 here is CASSLGSSGSTDTQYF.

J is TRBJ2-3 and V is TRBV28; the TCRdb D gene call, TRBD2, has no DNA to confirm it. The CDR3 is made up of 13 amino acids. CDR1 is MDHEN, CDR2 SYDVKM, per germline. This chain's CDR3 is CASSLQGLDTQYF. The full variable domain, in which reference TRBV28 and TRBJ2-3 provide the parts outside the CDR3, is DVKVTQSSRYLVKRTGEKVFLECVQDMDHENMFWYRQDPGLGLRLIYFSYDVKMKEKGDIPEGYSVSREKKERFSLILESASTNQTSMYLCASSLQGLDTQYFGPGTRLTVL.

V and J are TRBV20-1 and TRBJ2-1; TCRdb's assignment of TRBD1 cannot be checked, as there is no DNA. The CDR3 sequence is 16 residues long. Per the germline V gene, CDR1 is DFQATT and CDR2 is SNEGSKA (reference sequence). The CDR3: CSASLIPGQLPNEQFF.

This clonotype is medium-sized by frequency. The chain is built from TRBV29-1 and TRBJ2-7; the TRBD1 assignment by TCRdb is unverifiable without DNA. Germline-derived CDR1 and CDR2 are SQVTM and ANQGSEA. The CDR3 spans 16 residues. Here the CDR3 reads CSAILSAGTASDEQYF.

Frequency places this clonotype as medium-sized. This chain connects TRBV27 to TRBJ2-7; with no DNA, the TCRdb D assignment of TRBD1 cannot be verified. Germline V gene sequence: CDR1 MNHEY, CDR2 SMNVEV (reference sequence). The CDR3 consists of 11 residues. The chain's CDR3 is CASSLGQVQYF.

The chain has TRBV29-1 and TRBJ2-5; no DNA is available, so the TRBD2 call from TCRdb remains unchecked. In germline, CDR1 is SQVTM, CDR2 ANQGSEA. The CDR3 loop spans 13 amino acids. CDR3 loop: CSLLAGDQETQYF.

Considering frequency, this clonotype is medium-sized. The V gene is TRBV7-6, the J gene TRBJ2-3; as DNA is missing, the TRBD2 call by TCRdb cannot be tested. The CDR3 spans 15 residues. Germline values: CDR1 SGHVS, CDR2 FNYEAQ. This chain's CDR3 is CASSPTSGNTDTQYF.

Measured by frequency, this clonotype is medium-sized. V gene TRBV10-3 combines with J gene TRBJ2-2; TCRdb's D call, TRBD1, is unchecked because there is no DNA. This CDR3 has 15 residues. In germline, CDR1 is ENHRY, CDR2 SYGVKD. The CDR3 protein is CAISESGQGFGELFF.

The chain joins TRBV11-2 to TRBJ2-7. Germline CDR1 SGHAT, CDR2 FQNNGV. The CDR3 consists of 11 residues. CDR3 loop: CASSLDAEQYF. The full variable domain, with the rest looked up from reference TRBV11-2 and TRBJ2-7, is EAGVAQSPRYKIIEKRQSVAFWCNPISGHATLYWYQQILGQGPKLLIQFQNNGVVDDSQLPKDRFSAERLKGVDSTLKIQPAKLEDSAVYLCASSLDAEQYFGPGTRLTVT.

The chain combines TRBV7-9 with TRBJ2-6; the TCRdb D gene call, TRBD2, has no DNA to confirm it. This CDR3 is 17 amino acids long. Germline V lookup: CDR1 SEHNR, CDR2 FQNEAQ (reference sequence). CDR3 amino acids: CASTRADKSSGANVLTF.

The chain couples TRBV7-8 to TRBJ2-7. Germline CDR1 is SGHVS and CDR2 is FQNEAQ. The CDR3 loop spans 12 amino acids. The CDR3: CASSLATYEQYF. Combining the CDR3 with reference TRBV7-8 and TRBJ2-7 gives the whole variable domain GAGVSQSPRYKVAKRGQDVALRCDPISGHVSLFWYQQALGQGPEFLTYFQNEAQLDKSGLPSDRFFAERPEGSVSTLKIQRTQQEDSAVYLCASSLATYEQYFGPGTRLTVT.

This clonotype counts as medium-sized (0.01 to 0.1%) by frequency. This chain joins TRBV18 and TRBJ2-1; without DNA, the TCRdb call of TRBD2 cannot be checked. Germline CDR1 and CDR2: KGHSH and LQKENI. The CDR3 sequence is 14 residues long. The CDR3 here is CASSPGTSGYEQFF. Full variable domain (rest looked up from reference TRBV18 and TRBJ2-1): NAGVMQNPRHLVRRRGQEARLRCSPMKGHSHVYWYRQLPEEGLKFMVYLQKENIIDESGMPKERFSAEFPKEGPSILRIQQVVRGDSAAYFCASSPGTSGYEQFFGPGTRLTVL.

Measured by frequency, this clonotype is medium-sized. This chain's CDR3 is CASSLATGSAYEQYF. This rearrangement joins TRBV5-1 to TRBJ2-7; TCRdb's D gene call, TRBD1, goes unchecked for lack of DNA. Germline loops: CDR1 SGHRS, CDR2 YFSETQ. There are 15 residues in the CDR3.

The J gene is TRBJ2-1, the V gene TRBV13. CDR1 is PRHDT, CDR2 FYEKMQ, per germline (reference sequence). This CDR3 has 11 amino acids. CDR3 in amino acids: CASSQRPEQFF.

CDR3: CASSEPTSGTQSYNEQFF. The chain employs TRBV2 and TRBJ2-1; the D call of TRBD2 rests on TCRdb alone, since no DNA is present to check it. Germline CDR1 reads SNHLY; CDR2 reads FYNNEI. This CDR3 spans 18 amino acids. The entire variable domain, with the rest obtained from reference TRBV2 and TRBJ2-1, is as follows: EPEVTQTPSHQVTQMGQEVILRCVPISNHLYFYWYRQILGQKVEFLVSFYNNEISEKSEIFDDQFSVERPDGSNFTLKIRSTKLEDSAMYFCASSEPTSGTQSYNEQFFGPGTRLTVL.

Its frequency marks this clonotype as medium-sized. The chain combines TRBV29-1 with TRBJ2-7; TCRdb reports TRBD1, a call that lacks DNA to check it against. The CDR3 consists of 14 residues. In germline, CDR1 is SQVTM, CDR2 ANQGSEA. This CDR3 reads CSVTGRDRLDEQYF.

Measured by frequency, this clonotype is medium-sized (0.01 to 0.1%). This chain connects TRBV6-6 to TRBJ1-1; absent DNA, TCRdb's TRBD1 call cannot be checked. Germline V CDR1 and CDR2: MNHNY, SVGAGI (reference sequence). The CDR3 length is 16 residues. This CDR3 is CASSYPRTGVNTEAFF.

The rearrangement uses TRBV29-1 and TRBJ2-7. The length of the CDR3 is 13 residues. The germline V gene has CDR1 SQVTM and CDR2 ANQGSEA. The CDR3 sequence: CSVEIASSYEQYF.

This sequence joins TRBV11-2 and TRBJ2-7; with no DNA, the TCRdb D assignment of TRBD1 cannot be verified. The CDR3 loop spans 13 amino acids. Germline V gives CDR1 SGHAT, CDR2 FQNNGV. The CDR3 here is CASSPRLGDEQYF.

V gene TRBV27 combines with J gene TRBJ2-7. The CDR3 loop spans 16 amino acids. CDR1 and CDR2 (germline): MNHEY, SMNVEV (reference sequence). CDR3 sequence: CASSLKEGGGSYEQYF.

V gene TRBV18 combines with J gene TRBJ2-1. The CDR3 is 15 amino acids. Germline V gene data show CDR1 as KGHSH and CDR2 as LQKENI. This CDR3 reads CASSPQGWSYNEQFF. Full variable domain (remainder filled in from reference TRBV18 and TRBJ2-1): NAGVMQNPRHLVRRRGQEARLRCSPMKGHSHVYWYRQLPEEGLKFMVYLQKENIIDESGMPKERFSAEFPKEGPSILRIQQVVRGDSAAYFCASSPQGWSYNEQFFGPGTRLTVL.

The chain has TRBV12-3 or TRBV12-4 and TRBJ2-2; TCRdb names TRBD1, which stays unverified in the absence of DNA. The CDR3 extends over 17 amino acids. Here the CDR3 reads CASSWEPGQGVTGELFF.

This clonotype is labeled medium-sized based on frequency. This chain links TRBV14 with TRBJ2-3; absent DNA, TCRdb's TRBD2 call cannot be checked. Germline values: CDR1 SGHDN, CDR2 FVKESK. This CDR3 contains 15 residues. This CDR3 reads CASSPRGGMTDTQYF.

This clonotype is medium-sized by frequency. This chain connects TRBV29-1 to TRBJ2-7. The germline gives CDR1 SQVTM, CDR2 ANQGSEA. This CDR3 has 13 residues. The CDR3: CSVEDPVDYEQYF.

J is TRBJ2-1 and V is TRBV3-1; TCRdb indicates TRBD1, and absent DNA this call remains unverified. The CDR3 sequence is 17 residues long. Germline V CDR1 and CDR2: LGHDT, YNNKEL (reference sequence). The CDR3 region is CASSPSDGGIEWNEQFF.

This clonotype is deemed medium-sized by its frequency. The chain is built from TRBV28 and TRBJ2-3; TCRdb calls TRBD2, which cannot be checked without DNA. The CDR3 has 15 residues. Germline V gene sequence: CDR1 MDHEN, CDR2 SYDVKM. The CDR3 loop is CASRPTSGTADTQYF.

The chain links TRBV20-1 to TRBJ2-7; TCRdb names TRBD1, which stays unverified in the absence of DNA. This CDR3 spans 14 amino acids. CDR1 is DFQATT, CDR2 SNEGSKA, per germline (reference sequence). CDR3 residues: CSADHRDSFWEQYF.

The V call is TRBV28, the J call TRBJ2-7. The CDR3 spans 13 residues. From germline, CDR1 is MDHEN and CDR2 SYDVKM. CDR3 amino acids: CASRLRATYEQYF.